Listed below are T cell receptor beta chains from one sample, sequenced in a study of blood T cell repertoires in COVID-19. The table came from immunoSEQ multiplex PCR; TCRdb's copy has only in-frame clones and leaves some out. Of approximately 230,000 clones in the sample, over 80% were seen once. The specimen was PBMCs or T cells enriched from blood (not recorded which). The receptors stem from a woman aged 18-30 years who had recovered from COVID-19. The CDR3 runs from the conserved cysteine through the conserved F or W.

CDR3aa,v_gene
CASSATGLNEKLFF,TRBV2
CSVESYRDREAYTF,TRBV29-1
CASRDSQGTYEQYF,TRBV10-2
CASSALGSSSPLHF,TRBV7-2
CASSVDYPAAEAFF,TRBV9
CASSGFSGGARETQYF,TRBV25-1
CASSFGRRANEKLFF,TRBV7-6
CASARGAPLETQYF,TRBV12-5
CASSLAREEGTGELFF,TRBV13
CSVYGQYYGYTF,TRBV29-1
CASSFSQLGVGETQYF,TRBV7-8
CASIGSGAEAFF,TRBV28
CASTGGDRVMQPQHF,TRBV2
CASSPWDRDNNEQFF,TRBV5-1
CASSEEGVRETQYF,TRBV9
CASSLILGTSGRDTQYF,TRBV28
CASSLRARSADTQYF,TRBV7-2
CASSAKRGEQFF,TRBV5-1
CASTEDSSTDTQYF,TRBV2
CASSVGTPHYEQYF,TRBV9
CASSPGHLNTGELFF,TRBV6-5